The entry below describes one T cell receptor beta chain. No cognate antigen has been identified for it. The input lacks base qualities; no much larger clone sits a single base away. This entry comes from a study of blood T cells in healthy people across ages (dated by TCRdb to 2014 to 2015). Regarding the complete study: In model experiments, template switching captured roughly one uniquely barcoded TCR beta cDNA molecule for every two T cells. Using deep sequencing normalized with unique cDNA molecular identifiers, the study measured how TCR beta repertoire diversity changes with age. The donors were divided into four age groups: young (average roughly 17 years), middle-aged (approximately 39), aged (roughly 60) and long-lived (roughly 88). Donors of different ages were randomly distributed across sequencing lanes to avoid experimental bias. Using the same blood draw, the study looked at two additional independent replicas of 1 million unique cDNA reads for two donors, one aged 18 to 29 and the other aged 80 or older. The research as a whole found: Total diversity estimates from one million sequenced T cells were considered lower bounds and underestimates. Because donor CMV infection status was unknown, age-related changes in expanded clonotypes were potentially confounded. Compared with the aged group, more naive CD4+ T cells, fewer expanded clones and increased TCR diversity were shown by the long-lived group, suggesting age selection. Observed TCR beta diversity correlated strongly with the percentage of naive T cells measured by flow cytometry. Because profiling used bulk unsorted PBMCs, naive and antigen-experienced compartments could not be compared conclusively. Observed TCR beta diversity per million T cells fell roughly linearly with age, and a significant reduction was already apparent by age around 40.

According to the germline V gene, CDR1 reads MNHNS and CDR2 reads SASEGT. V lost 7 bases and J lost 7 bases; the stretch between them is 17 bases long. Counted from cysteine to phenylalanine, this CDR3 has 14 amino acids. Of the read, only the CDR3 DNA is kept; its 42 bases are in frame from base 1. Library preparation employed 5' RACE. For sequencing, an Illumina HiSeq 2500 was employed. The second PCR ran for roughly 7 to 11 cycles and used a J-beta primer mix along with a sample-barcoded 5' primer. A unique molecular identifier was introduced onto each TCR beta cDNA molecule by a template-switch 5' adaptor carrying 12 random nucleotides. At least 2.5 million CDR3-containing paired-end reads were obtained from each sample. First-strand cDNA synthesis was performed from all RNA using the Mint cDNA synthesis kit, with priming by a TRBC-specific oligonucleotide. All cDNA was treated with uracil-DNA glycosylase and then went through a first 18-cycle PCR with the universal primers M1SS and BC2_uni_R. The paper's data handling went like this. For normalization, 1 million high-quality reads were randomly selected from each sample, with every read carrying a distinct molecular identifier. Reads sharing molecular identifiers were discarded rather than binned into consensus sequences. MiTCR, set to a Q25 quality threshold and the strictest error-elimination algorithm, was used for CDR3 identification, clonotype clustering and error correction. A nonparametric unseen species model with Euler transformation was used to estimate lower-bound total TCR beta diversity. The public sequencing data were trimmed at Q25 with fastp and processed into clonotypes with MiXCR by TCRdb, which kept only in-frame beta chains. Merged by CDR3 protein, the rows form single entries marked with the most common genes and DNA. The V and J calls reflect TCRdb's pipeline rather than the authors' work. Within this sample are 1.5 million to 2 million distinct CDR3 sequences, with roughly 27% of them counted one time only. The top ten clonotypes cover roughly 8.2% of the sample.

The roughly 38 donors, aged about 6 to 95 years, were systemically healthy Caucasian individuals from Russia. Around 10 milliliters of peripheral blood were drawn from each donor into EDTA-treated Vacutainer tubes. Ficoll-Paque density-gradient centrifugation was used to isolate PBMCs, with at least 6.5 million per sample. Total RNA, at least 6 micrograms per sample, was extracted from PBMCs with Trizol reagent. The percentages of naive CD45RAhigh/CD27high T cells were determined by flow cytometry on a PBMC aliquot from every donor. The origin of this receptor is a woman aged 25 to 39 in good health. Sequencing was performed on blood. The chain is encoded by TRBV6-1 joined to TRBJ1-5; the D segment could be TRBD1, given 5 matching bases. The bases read TGTGCCAGCACCCTCCGGGGGTGGAGACAGCCCCAGCATTTT. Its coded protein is CASTLRGWRQPQHF.